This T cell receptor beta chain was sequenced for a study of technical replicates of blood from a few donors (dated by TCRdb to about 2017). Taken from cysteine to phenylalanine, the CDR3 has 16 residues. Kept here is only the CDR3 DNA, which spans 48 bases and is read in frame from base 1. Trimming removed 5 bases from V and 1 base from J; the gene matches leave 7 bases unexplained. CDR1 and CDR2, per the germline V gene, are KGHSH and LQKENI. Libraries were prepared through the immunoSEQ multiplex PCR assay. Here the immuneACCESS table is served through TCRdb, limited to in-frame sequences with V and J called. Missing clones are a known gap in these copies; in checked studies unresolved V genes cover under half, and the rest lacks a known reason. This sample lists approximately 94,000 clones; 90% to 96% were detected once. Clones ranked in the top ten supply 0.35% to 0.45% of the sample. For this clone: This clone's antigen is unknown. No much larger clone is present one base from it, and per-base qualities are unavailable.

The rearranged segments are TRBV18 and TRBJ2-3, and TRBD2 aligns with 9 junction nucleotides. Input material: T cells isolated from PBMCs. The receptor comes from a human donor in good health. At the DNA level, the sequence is TGTGCCAGCTCATCAGGCGGGAGGGTCCGCACAGATACGCAGTATTTT. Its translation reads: CASSSGGRVRTDTQYF. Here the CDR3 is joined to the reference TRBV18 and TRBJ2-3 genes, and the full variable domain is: NAGVMQNPRHLVRRRGQEARLRCSPMKGHSHVYWYRQLPEEGLKFMVYLQKENIIDESGMPKERFSAEFPKEGPSILRIQQVVRGDSAAYFCASSSGGRVRTDTQYFGPGTRLTVL.